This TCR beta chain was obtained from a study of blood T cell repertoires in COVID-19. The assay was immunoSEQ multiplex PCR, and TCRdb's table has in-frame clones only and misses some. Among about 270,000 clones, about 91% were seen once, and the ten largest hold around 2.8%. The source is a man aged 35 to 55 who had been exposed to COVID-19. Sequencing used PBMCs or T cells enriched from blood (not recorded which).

Written as DNA, the CDR3 is TGTGCCAGCAGCTCAAGGACAGCGTCGAACACTGAAGCTTTCTTT. This codes for CASSSRTASNTEAFF. The rearrangement uses TRBV7-8 and TRBJ1-1, with D maybe TRBD1 (6 bases). Germline V gene data show CDR1 as SGHVS and CDR2 as FQNEAQ. Trimming pared 4 bases from V and 1 base from J, leaving 13 bases between. CDR3 length: 15 amino acids.